The clone carrying this T cell receptor beta chain was detected only a few times. Its antigen remains unidentified. The entry originates in a study of response to subunit inactivated influenza vaccine. The V end was cut by 0 bases, the J end by 4 bases, with 19 bases between. The CDR3 is 18 residues long. Germline CDR1 reads MNHEY; CDR2 reads SVGEGT. TCRdb used MiXCR to reprocess the RT-PCR reads, holding one entry per CDR3 protein. Of approximately 530,000 distinct CDR3 sequences in the sample, about 7.2% are singletons; the top ten hold around 13%. Study-level findings and limits: It was the authors' suggestion that each seasonal influenza vaccination recruits few new T cells.

This clonotype was sampled from a man between 50 and 69 years old who received an inactivated influenza vaccine. Sequenced here: PBMCs from blood, sampled about 24 months after vaccination. V gene TRBV6-2 or TRBV6-3 combines with J gene TRBJ1-5, with D perhaps matching TRBD1 (5 bases). The CDR3 region has the DNA TGTGCCAGCAGTTACTCCTTCGGAGGGGTCTTCGGGAATCAGCCCCAGCATTTT. Translating it yields CASSYSFGGVFGNQPQHF.